The clone carrying this T cell receptor beta chain was counted at least ten times. Its specificity is unknown. J lost 3 bases, V lost 6 bases, and 2 bases had no gene match. This CDR3 is built from 15 residues. CDR1 and CDR2 (germline): SGHTA, FQGTGA. TCRdb re-analysed the 5' RACE reads in MiXCR, keeping a single row per CDR3 protein. The sample holds about 350,000 distinct CDR3 sequences, roughly 13% seen once. The data were obtained in a study of T-cell memory formation after mild COVID-19. Whole-study findings and limits: Mainly CM and EM harbored the contracting CD4+ clones; mainly EMRA harbored the CD8+ ones. Clones shrinking between day 15 and 85 showed a balanced CD4/CD8 split, and those that grew later tilted toward CD4+.

The sequenced sample consisted of PBMCs or a T cell subset sorted from them (not recorded which). The chain is built from TRBV7-3 and TRBJ2-3; TRBD2 aligns across 14 bases. The source of this sequence is a man aged 18 to 29 who had mild COVID-19 (a few samples of this study predate the infection). Cell type and time point are not known. CDR3 in DNA: TGTGCCAGCAGACGGACTAGCGGGGGGACAGATACGCAGTATTTT. It is translated as CASRRTSGGTDTQYF.